This TCR beta chain was documented in a study of regulatory T cells in long-lasting Graves disease. The CDR3 has 15 amino acids. Germline V gives CDR1 MNHEY, CDR2 SMNVEV (reference sequence). The authors built TCR beta libraries using iRepertoire HTBI primers and Arm-PCR of CDR3 regions. TCRdb independently ran MiXCR on the multiplex PCR reads; one entry per CDR3 protein. The data hold roughly 260,000 distinct CDR3 sequences, with around 19% observed a single time. Time point in this sample: newly diagnosed GD, antithyroid drugs for less than 3 months. RNA from PBMCs was the source of the TCR library. These records were also assigned to another study, of T cells in Graves' hyperthyroidism and ophthalmopathy.

V is TRBV27 and J is TRBJ2-1; 9 bases fit TRBD2. This clonotype was sampled from a woman aged 25-40 years with Graves disease. The sequenced sample was peripheral blood mononuclear cells (PBMCs), obtained at new diagnosis, from a patient treated with antithyroid drugs. This CDR3 reads CTTSPQRGVRGEQFF. The CDR3 DNA follows: TGTACCACCAGCCCCCAGCGGGGGGTTAGAGGTGAGCAGTTCTTC.